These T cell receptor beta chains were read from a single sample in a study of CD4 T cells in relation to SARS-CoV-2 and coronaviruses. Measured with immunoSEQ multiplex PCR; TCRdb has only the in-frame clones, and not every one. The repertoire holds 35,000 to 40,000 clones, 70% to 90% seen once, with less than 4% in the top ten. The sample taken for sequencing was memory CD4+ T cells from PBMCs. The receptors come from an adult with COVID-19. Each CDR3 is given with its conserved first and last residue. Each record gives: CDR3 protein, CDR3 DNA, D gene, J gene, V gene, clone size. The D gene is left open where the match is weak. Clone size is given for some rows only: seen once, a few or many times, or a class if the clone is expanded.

CDR3: CARTNQVMSSGNTIYF
DNA: TGTGCCAGAACCAATCAGGTGATGAGCTCTGGAAACACCATATATTTT
D: .
J: TRBJ1-3
V: TRBV2
size: .

CDR3: CASRLGQGGHGYTF
DNA: TGTGCCAGCAGACTTGGACAGGGAGGCCATGGCTACACCTTC
D: TRBD1
J: TRBJ1-2
V: TRBV2
size: .

CDR3: CASSIRIGTGTEAFF
DNA: TGTGCCAGCAGCATAAGGATCGGGACAGGGACTGAAGCTTTCTTT
D: TRBD1
J: TRBJ1-1
V: TRBV7-9
size: once

CDR3: CASSLQGTGELFF
DNA: TGTGCCAGCAGCCTACAGGGTACCGGGGAGCTGTTTTTT
D: .
J: TRBJ2-2
V: TRBV7-3
size: .

CDR3: CSVGGGHGYTF
DNA: TGCAGCGTTGGTGGGGGCCATGGCTACACCTTC
D: .
J: TRBJ1-2
V: TRBV29-1
size: .

CDR3: CASGESDPLHF
DNA: TGTGCCAGCGGAGAAAGCGACCCCCTCCACTTT
D: .
J: TRBJ1-6
V: TRBV7-9
size: .

CDR3: CASSLIGSNEKLFF
DNA: TGTGCCAGCAGCTTGATCGGGTCTAATGAAAAACTGTTTTTT
D: .
J: TRBJ1-4
V: TRBV13
size: .

CDR3: CASSFGGSKETQYF
DNA: TGTGCCAGCAGTTTTGGCGGGAGTAAGGAGACCCAGTACTTC
D: TRBD2
J: TRBJ2-5
V: TRBV28
size: .

CDR3: CASVVSGRPTGELFF
DNA: TGTGCCAGCGTGGTAAGCGGGAGACCAACCGGGGAGCTGTTTTTT
D: TRBD2
J: TRBJ2-2
V: TRBV28
size: few

CDR3: CASSEGQGNYGYTF
DNA: TGCGCCAGCAGCGAGGGACAGGGAAACTATGGCTACACCTTC
D: TRBD1
J: TRBJ1-2
V: TRBV5-1
size: few

CDR3: CASSQWGGEQYF
DNA: TGTGCCAGCAGCCAATGGGGAGGGGAGCAGTACTTC
D: TRBD2
J: TRBJ2-7
V: TRBV3-1/TRBV3-2
size: .

CDR3: CASSSGADRATYEQYF
DNA: TGTGCCAGCAGTTCCGGGGCGGACAGGGCTACCTACGAGCAGTACTTC
D: TRBD1
J: TRBJ2-7
V: TRBV28
size: few

CDR3: CASSLELRRGGEKLFF
DNA: TGTGCCAGCAGCTTAGAGTTGCGCAGGGGAGGTGAAAAACTGTTTTTT
D: .
J: TRBJ1-4
V: TRBV7-9
size: .

CDR3: CASSLAPSDNEQFF
DNA: TGTGCCAGCAGCTTAGCGCCATCGGACAATGAGCAGTTCTTC
D: .
J: TRBJ2-1
V: TRBV11-1
size: .

CDR3: CATSDLTQETQYF
DNA: TGTGCCACCAGTGATCTAACTCAAGAGACCCAGTACTTC
D: .
J: TRBJ2-5
V: TRBV24-1
size: .

CDR3: CASSLERRGSWEQYF
DNA: TGTGCCAGCAGCTTAGAACGACGCGGGAGTTGGGAGCAGTACTTC
D: TRBD2
J: TRBJ2-7
V: TRBV11-2
size: .

CDR3: CASSYGGRASYEQYF
DNA: TGTGCCAGCAGTTATGGCGGGAGGGCGTCCTACGAGCAGTACTTC
D: TRBD2
J: TRBJ2-7
V: TRBV6-2/TRBV6-3
size: .

CDR3: CAINRHSAEGDTQYF
DNA: TGTGCCATCAACCGACATAGCGCTGAGGGAGATACGCAGTATTTT
D: .
J: TRBJ2-3
V: TRBV10-3
size: .

CDR3: CASSLYRTGRDEQFF
DNA: TGTGCCAGCAGCTTATATCGGACAGGGCGGGATGAGCAGTTCTTC
D: TRBD1
J: TRBJ2-1
V: TRBV7-2
size: .

CDR3: CASSTGQNYGYTF
DNA: TGTGCCAGCAGCACGGGACAGAACTATGGCTACACCTTC
D: TRBD1
J: TRBJ1-2
V: TRBV12-3/TRBV12-4
size: .

CDR3: CASLNQGTNYGYTF
DNA: TGTGCCAGCCTTAACCAAGGGACGAACTATGGCTACACCTTC
D: .
J: TRBJ1-2
V: TRBV28
size: .

CDR3: CASSIRVADTQYF
DNA: TGTGCCAGTAGTATTCGGGTCGCAGATACGCAGTATTTT
D: .
J: TRBJ2-3
V: TRBV19
size: .

CDR3: CASSSGTGGNNEQFF
DNA: TGTGCCAGCAGCTCCGGGACAGGGGGAAACAATGAGCAGTTCTTC
D: TRBD1
J: TRBJ2-1
V: TRBV7-6
size: .

CDR3: CSVAYSGQGATEAFF
DNA: TGCAGCGTTGCCTATTCGGGGCAGGGGGCCACTGAAGCTTTCTTT
D: TRBD1
J: TRBJ1-1
V: TRBV29-1
size: .

CDR3: CASSLVGRADNEQFF
DNA: TGTGCCAGCAGCTTAGTGGGCAGGGCAGACAATGAGCAGTTCTTC
D: .
J: TRBJ2-1
V: TRBV7-2
size: once

CDR3: CASSVERNNEQFF
DNA: TGTGCCAGCAGCGTAGAAAGAAACAATGAGCAGTTCTTC
D: .
J: TRBJ2-1
V: TRBV9
size: .

CDR3: CASSDSPGNTQYF
DNA: TGTGCCAGCAGTGACTCTCCAGGAAATACGCAGTATTTT
D: .
J: TRBJ2-3
V: TRBV6-4
size: .

CDR3: CSVALAGTGVLLAIYEQYF
DNA: TGCAGCGTTGCCCTCGCCGGGACAGGGGTCCTATTAGCCATCTACGAGCAGTACTTC
D: TRBD1
J: TRBJ2-7
V: TRBV29-1
size: once

CDR3: CASSPASSIYEQYF
DNA: TGTGCCAGTTCCCCGGCCTCTTCAATCTACGAGCAGTACTTC
D: .
J: TRBJ2-7
V: TRBV19
size: .

CDR3: CASSFRHLENTGELFF
DNA: TGTGCCAGCAGCTTTCGACACCTCGAGAACACCGGGGAGCTGTTTTTT
D: .
J: TRBJ2-2
V: TRBV7-6
size: .

CDR3: CASSPFKVFDEQYF
DNA: TGTGCCAGCAGCCCCTTCAAGGTCTTCGACGAGCAGTACTTC
D: .
J: TRBJ2-7
V: TRBV3-1/TRBV3-2
size: .

CDR3: CASIPNRRPNEQFF
DNA: TGTGCCAGCATCCCGAACCGGAGGCCCAACGAGCAGTTCTTC
D: .
J: TRBJ2-1
V: TRBV28
size: .

CDR3: CASSQSTTNEKLFF
DNA: TGCGCCAGCAGCCAATCAACAACTAATGAAAAACTGTTTTTT
D: .
J: TRBJ1-4
V: TRBV4-1
size: .

CDR3: CAWSVASGRTGELFF
DNA: TGTGCCTGGAGTGTCGCTAGCGGGAGGACCGGGGAGCTGTTTTTT
D: TRBD2
J: TRBJ2-2
V: TRBV30
size: .

CDR3: CATSGGSNYEQYF
DNA: TGTGCCACCAGCGGCGGGAGTAACTACGAGCAGTACTTC
D: TRBD2
J: TRBJ2-7
V: TRBV24-1
size: .

CDR3: CASSIDGSRTNTEAFF
DNA: TGTGCCAGTAGTATAGATGGGTCCAGGACGAACACTGAAGCTTTCTTT
D: .
J: TRBJ1-1
V: TRBV19
size: .

CDR3: CASSVGPQGTEAFF
DNA: TGTGCCAGCAGCGTAGGACCCCAGGGGACTGAAGCTTTCTTT
D: .
J: TRBJ1-1
V: TRBV9
size: once

CDR3: CASSLAWGPNEQFF
DNA: TGTGCCAGCAGCTTAGCGTGGGGGCCTAATGAGCAGTTCTTC
D: .
J: TRBJ2-1
V: TRBV7-2
size: .

CDR3: CAWRERFSPLHF
DNA: TGTGCCTGGAGAGAACGGTTCTCACCCCTCCACTTT
D: .
J: TRBJ1-6
V: TRBV30
size: .

CDR3: CASSLAGGGGQYF
DNA: TGTGCCAGCAGCTTGGCAGGGGGTGGAGGGCAGTACTTC
D: TRBD1
J: TRBJ2-7
V: TRBV5-4
size: .

CDR3: CASSQEGRVSNQPQHF
DNA: TGCGCCAGCAGCCAAGAGGGCAGGGTAAGCAATCAGCCCCAGCATTTT
D: .
J: TRBJ1-5
V: TRBV4-1
size: .

CDR3: CASSLGGDGEQFF
DNA: TGTGCCAGCTCTTTGGGCGGGGACGGTGAGCAGTTCTTC
D: .
J: TRBJ2-1
V: TRBV12-3/TRBV12-4
size: few

CDR3: CASSLGGLSERNEQFF
DNA: TGTGCCAGCAGCCTAGGTGGGCTATCCGAACGCAATGAGCAGTTCTTC
D: .
J: TRBJ2-1
V: TRBV14
size: .

CDR3: CASRNRVPSKAFF
DNA: TGTGCCAGTAGAAACAGGGTTCCTTCGAAAGCTTTCTTT
D: .
J: TRBJ1-1
V: TRBV28
size: few

CDR3: CASSLQSLILQPQHF
DNA: TGTGCCAGCAGTTTACAGTCCCTTATCCTTCAGCCCCAGCATTTT
D: .
J: TRBJ1-5
V: TRBV28
size: .

CDR3: CASTRGQGLEQYF
DNA: TGTGCCAGCACCCGCGGACAGGGTCTCGAGCAGTACTTC
D: TRBD1
J: TRBJ2-7
V: TRBV19
size: .

CDR3: CASSHDLETQYF
DNA: TGTGCCAGCAGCCATGATTTGGAGACCCAGTACTTC
D: .
J: TRBJ2-5
V: TRBV3-1/TRBV3-2
size: .

CDR3: CASEFLFGTGGVHGELFF
DNA: TGTGCCAGCGAGTTTCTGTTTGGGACAGGGGGCGTCCACGGGGAGCTGTTTTTT
D: TRBD1
J: TRBJ2-2
V: TRBV27
size: .

CDR3: CASSLEVTYEQYF
DNA: TGCGCCAGCAGCTTGGAAGTAACCTACGAGCAGTACTTC
D: .
J: TRBJ2-7
V: TRBV5-1
size: .

CDR3: CATSRGPLGGMGTEAFF
DNA: TGTGCCACCAGCAGAGGTCCGCTTGGGGGCATGGGCACTGAAGCTTTCTTT
D: .
J: TRBJ1-1
V: TRBV15
size: once

CDR3: CASSYSQGSYGYTF
DNA: TGTGCCAGCAGTTACTCACAGGGAAGTTATGGCTACACCTTC
D: .
J: TRBJ1-2
V: TRBV6-5
size: .

CDR3: CASSLQAGTSGPDTQYF
DNA: TGTGCCAGCAGCTTACAAGCCGGGACTAGCGGGCCAGATACGCAGTATTTT
D: TRBD2
J: TRBJ2-3
V: TRBV7-3
size: .

CDR3: CASSVATGALGPNEQFF
DNA: TGTGCCAGCAGCGTAGCTACGGGAGCCCTTGGACCCAATGAGCAGTTCTTC
D: .
J: TRBJ2-1
V: TRBV9
size: .

CDR3: CASQDNSGNTIYF
DNA: TGTGCCAGCCAAGACAACTCTGGAAACACCATATATTTT
D: .
J: TRBJ1-3
V: TRBV12-3/TRBV12-4
size: .

CDR3: CASSSTGHSATNEKLFF
DNA: TGTGCCAGCAGCTCCACAGGGCACAGTGCTACTAATGAAAAACTGTTTTTT
D: .
J: TRBJ1-4
V: TRBV5-4
size: once

CDR3: CASSIEAGTRAEAFF
DNA: TGTGCCAGTAGTATAGAAGCCGGGACCCGGGCTGAAGCTTTCTTT
D: .
J: TRBJ1-1
V: TRBV19
size: .

CDR3: CASKLGRVGNLASPLHF
DNA: TGTGCCAGCAAATTAGGGAGAGTAGGGAATTTAGCTTCACCCCTCCACTTT
D: .
J: TRBJ1-6
V: TRBV9
size: .

CDR3: CAISGGLRNYGYTF
DNA: TGTGCCATCAGTGGGGGACTCAGGAACTATGGCTACACCTTC
D: .
J: TRBJ1-2
V: TRBV10-3
size: .

CDR3: CSVGVSSYTF
DNA: TGCAGCGTTGGGGTCTCTAGCTACACCTTC
D: .
J: TRBJ1-2
V: TRBV29-1
size: few